This T cell receptor (beta chain) appears in the sequencing data of a study of blood T cell repertoires in COVID-19. About the study: In each case, the material was cDNA or gDNA derived from T cells, B-cell-depleted T cells, or PBMCs.

Profiling relied on immunoSEQ multiplex PCR, and the TCRdb table lists in-frame clones only, not all of them. This repertoire shows 140,000 to 150,000 clones, about 80% found once; its top ten account for around 3.4%. This CDR3 contains 14 residues. The germline V gene has CDR1 GTSNPN and CDR2 SVGIG (reference sequence). V shed 0 bases and J shed 4 bases, with 10 bases lying between them. The specimen sequenced was peripheral blood. The clonotype originates from a man in his 70s who had recovered from COVID-19. The chain has TRBV30 and TRBJ1-5; TRBD1 might be the D (6 bases). In DNA form, the CDR3 reads TGTGCCTGGAGTGTAGGGCAGGGGAATCAGCCCCAGCATTTT. Its protein is CAWSVGQGNQPQHF.